These T cell receptor beta chains were read from a single sample in a study of cytomegalovirus exposure and HLA in healthy donors. Using immunoSEQ multiplex PCR, the repertoire was profiled, and TCRdb retains in-frame clones only, with some absent. The sample lists around 52,000 clones; 85% to 95% were seen once. The sequencing input was PBMCs. Every receptor here comes from a woman between 18 and 30 years old in good health and CMV-seronegative. Both conserved end residues are part of each CDR3. D genes are given only for firm matches. Clone size, where shown, is once, few, many, or a class for clones that have expanded.

>TRBV15|TRBJ2-1|NA|TRBD2
CATSRDSGANEQFF
TGTGCCACCAGCAGAGATAGCGGGGCCAATGAGCAGTTCTTC
>TRBV9|TRBJ2-3|once|TRBD2
CASSVVGGWGDTQYF
TGTGCCAGCAGCGTAGTCGGGGGGTGGGGAGATACGCAGTATTTT
>TRBV27|TRBJ2-2|NA|TRBD1
CASSLDRVAGELFF
TGTGCCAGCAGTTTAGACAGGGTGGCCGGGGAGCTGTTTTTT
>TRBV11-3|TRBJ1-1|NA|TRBD1
CASSPGQGAAFF
TGTGCCAGCAGCCCGGGACAGGGCGCAGCTTTCTTT
>TRBV27|TRBJ1-6|NA|TRBD1
CASSSLTGGRSPLHF
TGTGCCAGCAGTTCCTTGACAGGGGGCCGTTCACCCCTCCACTTT
>TRBV6-4|TRBJ2-2|once|NA
CASSESSGNTGELFF
TGTGCCAGCAGTGAATCGTCAGGGAACACCGGGGAGCTGTTTTTT
>TRBV7-8|TRBJ2-1|NA|TRBD2
CASSLGLAGGMDEQFF
TGTGCCAGCAGCTTGGGACTAGCGGGAGGCATGGATGAGCAGTTCTTC
>TRBV6-6|TRBJ1-5|NA|NA
CASSYPGMNQPQHF
TGTGCCAGCAGTTACCCCGGGATGAATCAGCCCCAGCATTTT
>TRBV25-1|TRBJ2-3|NA|TRBD1
CASSKTGADTQYF
TGTGCCAGCAGTAAAACAGGGGCAGATACGCAGTATTTT
>TRBV5-1|TRBJ2-7|NA|TRBD1
CASSTGQGGVYEQYF
TGCGCCAGCAGCACGGGACAGGGGGGCGTCTACGAGCAGTACTTC